This T cell receptor beta chain was sequenced for a study of blood T cell repertoires in COVID-19. Study at large: Acute and convalescent COVID-19 samples came from the United States, Italy and Spain. PBMCs, B-cell-depleted T cells, or T cells were the source of the cDNA or gDNA that made up the material.

In the authors' workflow: Counts of nucleated cells, estimated from reference gene primer amplification, were obtained. Data came from immunoSEQ multiplex PCR; TCRdb stores just in-frame clones and leaves some out. For V, J and clone size, that table is used; D and trimming come from the DNA. The table records about 140,000 clones, 75% to 85% of them present only once. The source of this sequence is a man in his 60s with active or convalescent COVID-19. The sample taken for sequencing was peripheral blood.

The DNA of the CDR3 is TGTGCCTGGAGTGTCAACAGGGTGAACAATCAGCCCCAGCATTTT. Its translation is CAWSVNRVNNQPQHF. The chain carries TRBV30 and TRBJ1-5, with a possible D match to TRBD1 (6 bases). The CDR3 runs to 15 residues. With 0 bases removed from V and 3 bases from J, the gap between germline ends came to 12 bases. In germline, CDR1 is GTSNPN, CDR2 SVGIG (reference sequence).